This TCR beta chain is drawn from a study of T-cell reconstitution after alpha-beta-depleted transplantation in children (dated by TCRdb to 2016 to 2017). For the study in its entirety: Using TCR repertoire profiling, the study quantitatively followed how T-cell immune reconstitution unfolded in children after TCRalphabeta/CD19-depleted allogeneic hematopoietic cell transplantation.

Libraries were made using PCR. Instrument on record: Illumina HiSeq 2500. TCR library preparation used molecular barcoding, with unique molecular identifiers applied to normalize quantification of the TCRbeta repertoire. The raw public data were reprocessed by TCRdb itself: fastp quality trimming at Q25, MiXCR clonotype calling, in-frame beta chains only. Identical CDR3 protein sequences are pooled into one entry, listed with their most common genes and DNA. This sample has some 390,000 distinct CDR3 sequences in its table, and around 20% of those were observed once. The top ten constitute less than 4.5% of the sample. The germline V gene sets CDR1 to KGHDR and CDR2 to SFDVKD. The germline V and J ends show losses of 10 bases and 1 base respectively, and no gene match explains 0 bases of the junction. The CDR3 has 13 amino acids, counting the end cysteine and phenylalanine. The retained sequence is limited to the CDR3, 39 bases, with the frame set at the first base.

This clonotype has a handful of counts. The antigen it binds to is not known. It has no much larger one-base neighbor in the sample; base qualities were not kept. The input for sequencing was PBMCs from the stem cell graft donor, taken from the stem cell graft. The sequence was collected from a human donor who donated a stem cell graft to a child with acute myeloid leukemia. The chain links TRBV24-1 with TRBJ2-6; TRBD1 lines up with 7 middle nucleotides. The sequence in DNA is TGTGCCACACAGGGGTCTGGGGCCAACGTCCTGACTTTC. This encodes CATQGSGANVLTF.